The 8 T cell receptor beta chains reported below all come from one sample, sequenced in a study of T cells in severe cutaneous drug reactions. TCR subtype-specific primers in iRepertoire multiplex PCR prepared libraries for bulk and single-cell sequencing. TCRdb derives one entry per CDR3 protein from the multiplex PCR reads, leaving out DNA. The repertoire shows about 21,000 distinct CDR3 sequences; the top ten hold under 8.5%. Carbamazepine had induced Stevens-Johnson syndrome or toxic epidermal necrolysis in the sequenced donors. Sequenced: PBMCs. All receptors derive from a human donor with toxic epidermal necrolysis, a severe cutaneous drug reaction.

The chain couples TRBV11-2 to TRBJ2-5; TCRdb's assignment of TRBD2 cannot be checked, as there is no DNA. From germline, CDR1 is SGHAT and CDR2 FQNNGV. The CDR3 has 15 amino acids. CDR3 loop: CASSLGRGRFQTQYF.

J is TRBJ1-1 and V is TRBV19. CDR1 LNHDA and CDR2 SQIVND come from the germline V gene (reference sequence). The CDR3 is 13 amino acids. CDR3 residues: CASSIWGYTEAFF.

The CDR3 is CSARGLAGGEQYF. The rearrangement links TRBV20-1 to TRBJ2-7; TCRdb's assignment of TRBD2 cannot be checked, as there is no DNA. The CDR3 runs to 13 residues. Germline V gene lookup returns CDR1 DFQATT and CDR2 SNEGSKA (reference sequence).

This chain connects TRBV20-1 to TRBJ2-7; TCRdb proposes TRBD1, but this gene call is untestable without DNA. The CDR3 consists of 14 residues. Germline assignment: CDR1 DFQATT and CDR2 SNEGSKA (reference sequence). CDR3: CSLSRGVGAYEQYF.

The V and J genes are TRBV20-1 and TRBJ1-5. The CDR3 spans 14 residues. Germline V gene sequence: CDR1 DFQATT, CDR2 SNEGSKA (reference sequence). The CDR3 reads CSARDAGYNQPQHF.

V gene TRBV19 combines with J gene TRBJ1-4. This CDR3 spans 17 amino acids. The germline V gene has CDR1 LNHDA and CDR2 SQIVND (reference sequence). The chain's CDR3 is CASSIGGIPSPNEKLFF.

This chain links TRBV5-1 with TRBJ2-1; TCRdb's assignment of TRBD2 cannot be checked, as there is no DNA. Germline CDR1 SGHRS, CDR2 YFSETQ. This CDR3 spans 15 amino acids. Here the CDR3 reads CASSPSGSKDNEQFF.

This sequence joins TRBV12-5 and TRBJ1-5. Looked up from germline, CDR1 is LGHNT and CDR2 is FRNRAP. The CDR3 contains 15 residues. CDR3: CASDSDGSSNQPQHF. Supplemented by reference TRBV12-5 and TRBJ1-5, the full variable domain reads DARVTQTPRHKVTEMGQEVTMRCQPILGHNTVFWYRQTMMQGLELLAYFRNRAPLDDSGMPKDRFSAEMPDATLATLKIQPSEPRDSAVYFCASDSDGSSNQPQHFGDGTRLSIL.